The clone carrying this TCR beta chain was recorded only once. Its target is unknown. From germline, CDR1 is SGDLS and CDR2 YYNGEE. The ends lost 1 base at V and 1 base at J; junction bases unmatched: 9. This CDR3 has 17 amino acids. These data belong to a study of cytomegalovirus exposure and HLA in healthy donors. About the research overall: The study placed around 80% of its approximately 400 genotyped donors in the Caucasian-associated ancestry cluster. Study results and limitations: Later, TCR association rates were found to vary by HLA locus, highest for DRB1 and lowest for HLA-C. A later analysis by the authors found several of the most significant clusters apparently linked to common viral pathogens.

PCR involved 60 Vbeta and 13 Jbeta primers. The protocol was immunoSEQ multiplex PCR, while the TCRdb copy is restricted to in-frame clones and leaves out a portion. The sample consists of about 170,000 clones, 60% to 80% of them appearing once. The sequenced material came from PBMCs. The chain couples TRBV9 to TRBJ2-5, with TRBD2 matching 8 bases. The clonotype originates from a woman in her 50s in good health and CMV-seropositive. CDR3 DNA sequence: TGTGCCAGCAGCGTATTGGCGGGGGGACCCCTCCAAGAGACCCAGTACTTC. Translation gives CASSVLAGGPLQETQYF.